The 14 T cell receptor beta chains below come from one sample, sequenced in a study of human T cells and chemical hapten exposure. This sample's time point: pre-sensitization, week 0. Described treatment: therapeutic diphenylcyclopropenone sensitization with weekly scalp DPC. TCRdb analysed the RACE reads with MiXCR anew, one entry per CDR3 protein. The sample consists of around 300,000 distinct CDR3 sequences, around 5% of them appearing once. Here the sequenced sample was whole blood, taken in connection with sensitization to the hapten diphenylcyclopropenone (DPC). The receptor source for this set is a woman aged 18-29 years with alopecia areata. Some clones in this sample may be carry-over from other donors' samples.

This clonotype was counted a few times. The J gene is TRBJ2-5, the V gene TRBV7-2; D uncertain. The V and J ends lost 1 base and 1 base respectively, with 7 bases between them. The CDR3 runs to 14 residues. CDR1 is SGHTA, CDR2 FQGNSA, per germline. CDR3 region: CASSLDYSQETQYF. CDR3 bases: TGTGCCAGCAGCTTAGATTACAGCCAAGAGACCCAGTACTTC.

Ten or more counts support this clonotype. The rearrangement uses TRBV15 and TRBJ1-6, with D unclear. The CDR3 has 14 amino acids. Trimming removed 1 base from V and 7 bases from J, with 8 bases in between. Germline lookup yields CDR1 LNHNV and CDR2 YYDKDF (reference sequence). This chain's CDR3 is CATSRVRGNSPLHF. In DNA, the CDR3 is TGTGCCACCAGCAGAGTACGAGGGAATTCACCCCTCCACTTT. Looking up the rest from reference TRBV15 and TRBJ1-6 gives the full variable domain: DAMVIQNPRYQVTQFGKPVTLSCSQTLNHNVMYWYQQKSSQAPKLLFHYYDKDFNNEADTPDNFQSRRPNTSFCFLDIRSPGLGDTAMYLCATSRVRGNSPLHFGNGTRLTVT.

The chain employs TRBV20-1 and TRBJ1-6; D might be TRBD1 (5 bases). The length of the CDR3 is 14 residues. Between the trimmed V and J ends, which lost 3 bases and 9 bases, there was a span of 15 bases. From germline, CDR1 is DFQATT and CDR2 SNEGSKA (reference sequence). The CDR3: CSARRGTPRSPLHF. CDR3 DNA sequence: TGCAGTGCTAGGCGCGGGACCCCCCGTTCACCCCTCCACTTT.

This clonotype was seen ten or more times. V is TRBV10-2 and J is TRBJ2-1, with TRBD1 matching over 8 bases. Trimming took 5 bases from V and 7 from J; bases not matched to a gene: 10. CDR1 is WSHSY, CDR2 SAAADI, per germline. There are 15 residues in the CDR3. The CDR3 DNA reads as TGCGCCAGCAGTCCCAGGGGGCAGGCTGAGAATGAGCAGTTCTTC. This encodes CASSPRGQAENEQFF.

The table lists this clonotype with a few counts. The chain uses TRBV6-5 and TRBJ1-1, with D possibly being TRBD1 (5 bases). Germline values: CDR1 MNHEY, CDR2 SVGAGI. Trimming pared 5 bases from V and 7 bases from J, leaving 14 bases between. This CDR3 contains 13 residues. CDR3 in amino acids: CASSINRDGEAFF. The CDR3 DNA reads TGTGCCAGCAGTATAAATAGGGACGGTGAAGCTTTCTTT.

This clonotype was found a few times. The V gene is TRBV6-5, the J gene TRBJ1-6; D is unclear. This CDR3 has 14 residues. The V gene lost 5 bases and the J gene lost 5 bases, with 10 bases spanning the gap. CDR1 is MNHEY and CDR2 is SVGAGI in the germline V gene. CDR3 protein: CASSPAGHNSPLHF. The CDR3 coding sequence is TGTGCCAGCAGTCCAGCGGGCCATAATTCACCCCTCCACTTT.

This clonotype was counted at least ten times. The chain combines TRBV6-5 with TRBJ1-2; a weak D match, TRBD1 (6 bases). The V end was cut by 2 bases, the J end by 6 bases, with 10 bases between. In germline, CDR1 is MNHEY, CDR2 SVGAGI. CDR3 size: 13 residues. As DNA, the CDR3 is TGTGCCAGCAGTTACGCAGAGGGGGATGGCTACACCTTC. Protein: CASSYAEGDGYTF.

This clonotype was seen more than once but under ten times. The genes are TRBV5-1 and TRBJ2-1; no clear D. V was cut by 7 bases and J by 0 bases, with 11 bases left in between. CDR1 is SGHRS, CDR2 YFSETQ, per germline. The CDR3 is made up of 14 amino acids. The DNA of the CDR3 is TGCGCCAGCTCGCCAGAGTCCTCCTACAATGAGCAGTTCTTC. Encoded protein: CASSPESSYNEQFF.

This clonotype has only a few counts. The gene calls are TRBV9 and TRBJ2-5, with D perhaps assigned TRBD1 or TRBD2 (7 bases each). Per the germline V gene, CDR1 is SGDLS and CDR2 is YYNGEE. The CDR3 consists of 15 residues. Trimming stripped 2 bases from V and 4 bases from J, with 15 bases between. CDR3 nucleotide sequence: TGTGCCAGCAGCGTTTTCGACAGGGAGGGAGAGACCCAGTACTTC. It encodes CASSVFDREGETQYF.

This clonotype was picked up many times. This chain joins TRBV6-1 and TRBJ1-5, with D unclear. Per the germline V gene, CDR1 is MNHNS and CDR2 is SASEGT. Trimming cost V 0 bases and J 4 bases, with 10 bases left between them. The CDR3 sequence is 15 residues long. CDR3 protein: CASSEAPRKNQPQHF. The CDR3 DNA reads TGTGCCAGCAGTGAAGCTCCGAGGAAAAATCAGCCCCAGCATTTT.

This clonotype was detected many times. As DNA, the CDR3 is TGTGCCAGCAGTCCCGACTCTTCCACTGAAGCTTTCTTT. This gives the protein CASSPDSSTEAFF. V and J are TRBV7-6 and TRBJ1-1, with D hard to call. CDR3 length: 13 amino acids. V gave up 6 bases and J gave up 4 bases, with 12 bases separating them. Germline V gene sequence: CDR1 SGHVS, CDR2 FNYEAQ.

As for this clonotype: This sequence may be a read error, since a much larger clone differs from it by one base. The chain employs TRBV11-2 and TRBJ2-1; the D gene is possibly TRBD1 (6 bases). V gave up 4 bases and J gave up 1 base, with 11 bases separating them. CDR1 and CDR2 (germline): SGHAT, FQNNGV. The CDR3 is 15 amino acids. CDR3 sequence: CASSSLTGSYNEQFF. In nucleotides, the CDR3 is TGTGCCAGCAGCTCTCTGACAGGATCCTACAATGAGCAGTTCTTC.

The rearrangement links TRBV12-3 or TRBV12-4 to TRBJ2-5; 9 positions agree with TRBD1. The CDR3 is 15 residues long. Trimming took 4 bases from V and 3 from J; bases not matched to a gene: 6. The CDR3 DNA follows: TGTGCCAGCAGTTCTCGACAGGGGGGGGAAGAGACCCAGTACTTC. Its protein is CASSSRQGGEETQYF.

This chain uses TRBV5-1 with TRBJ1-1; TRBD1 matches at 10 bases. The junction had 6 bases not matched to a gene; V was cut back by 4 bases and J by 0 bases. The CDR3 spans 16 residues. CDR1 and CDR2 from the germline V gene are SGHRS and YFSETQ. CDR3 amino acids: CASSLGQGPMNTEAFF. In DNA, the CDR3 is TGCGCCAGCAGCCTGGGACAGGGGCCGATGAACACTGAAGCTTTCTTT.